The sequence of this T cell receptor (beta chain) was determined in a study of blood T cell repertoires in COVID-19. Study-level information: Spain, Italy and the United States supplied samples that represented acute and convalescent COVID-19. PBMCs, B-cell-depleted T cells, or T cells were the source of the cDNA or gDNA that made up the material.

Sequenced by immunoSEQ multiplex PCR; TCRdb stores in-frame clones only, minus some. The table has 110,000 to 150,000 clones, 84% seen once. Germline CDR1 is KGHSH and CDR2 is LQKENI. The germline V and J ends were trimmed by 5 bases and 5 bases, with 18 bases remaining between them. The CDR3 totals 15 residues. The TCR was taken from a human donor in a cohort sampled during active COVID-19. Material: peripheral blood. The J gene is TRBJ1-1, the V gene TRBV18; D is perhaps TRBD1 (5 bases). For the CDR3, the DNA is TGTGCCAGCTCAGCATCCTCGGACGGGGGAACTGAAGCTTTCTTT. Its translation: CASSASSDGGTEAFF.